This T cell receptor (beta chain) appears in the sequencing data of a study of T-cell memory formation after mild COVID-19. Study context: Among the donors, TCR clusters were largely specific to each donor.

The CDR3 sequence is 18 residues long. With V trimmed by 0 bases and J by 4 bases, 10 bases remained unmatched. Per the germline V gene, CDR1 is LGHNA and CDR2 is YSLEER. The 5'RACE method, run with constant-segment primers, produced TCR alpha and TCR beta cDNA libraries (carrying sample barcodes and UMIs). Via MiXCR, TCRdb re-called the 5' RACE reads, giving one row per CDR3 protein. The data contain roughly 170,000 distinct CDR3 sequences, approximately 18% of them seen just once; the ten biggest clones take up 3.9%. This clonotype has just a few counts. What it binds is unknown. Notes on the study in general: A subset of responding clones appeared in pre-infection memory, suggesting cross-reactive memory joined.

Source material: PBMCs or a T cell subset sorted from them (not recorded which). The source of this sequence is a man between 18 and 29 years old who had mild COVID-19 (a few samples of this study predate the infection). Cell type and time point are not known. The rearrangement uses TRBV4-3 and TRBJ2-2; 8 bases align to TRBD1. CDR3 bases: TGCGCCAGCAGCCAAGAATCGCCCCCAGGGGGCTTCACCGGGGAGCTGTTTTTT. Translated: CASSQESPPGGFTGELFF.